This T cell receptor beta chain was obtained from a study of blood T cell repertoires in COVID-19. J was trimmed by 4 bases and V by 0 bases; bases with no gene match: 12. The CDR3 is 17 residues long. Germline CDR1 is SGHNT and CDR2 is YYREEE (reference sequence). TCRdb's copy holds only in-frame clones and misses some; the assay was immunoSEQ multiplex PCR. The profile covers some 220,000 clones, with roughly 82% appearing a single time and roughly a tenth taken by the ten largest. In its sample, this clone was seen once. J is TRBJ2-7 and V is TRBV5-4, with 8 bases fitting TRBD1. The sequenced sample consisted of peripheral blood. This receptor was identified in a man in his fifties or sixties with active or convalescent COVID-19. The CDR3: CASSLGGPGGPSYEQYF. The CDR3 DNA reads TGTGCCAGCAGCTTGGGAGGGCCAGGGGGCCCCTCTTACGAGCAGTACTTC.